Listed here are 20 T cell receptor beta chains from one sample, sequenced in a study of T-cell memory formation after mild COVID-19. TCRdb passed the 5' RACE reads through MiXCR, listing each CDR3 protein once. The sample yields a few hundred thousand distinct CDR3 sequences, 24% seen once. The sequencing input was PBMCs or a T cell subset sorted from them (not recorded which). The source of these receptors is an adult woman who had mild COVID-19 (a few samples of this study predate the infection). Cell type and time point are not known.

This clonotype was observed a single time. Here the CDR3 reads CASSEQGWNTEAFF. CDR3 DNA sequence: TGTGCCAGCAGTGAACAGGGCTGGAACACTGAAGCTTTCTTT. The rearrangement links TRBV25-1 to TRBJ1-1; D is possibly TRBD1 (5 bases). Trimming took off 2 bases at V and 1 base at J, with 8 bases between the two ends. Germline-derived CDR1 and CDR2 are MGHDK and SYGVNS. The length of the CDR3 is 14 residues.

This sequence joins TRBV6-1 and TRBJ2-2; D call uncertain. Germline values: CDR1 MNHNS, CDR2 SASEGT. This CDR3 spans 15 amino acids. The germline V and J ends were trimmed by 1 base and 1 base, with 7 bases remaining between them. The CDR3 sequence is CASSEGQLNTGELFF. CDR3 in DNA: TGTGCCAGCAGTGAAGGGCAGCTGAACACCGGGGAGCTGTTTTTT.

The chain has TRBV5-1 and TRBJ2-1, with TRBD2 matching 11 bases. CDR1 is SGHRS, CDR2 YFSETQ, per germline. Losses at the gene ends were 3 bases for V and 8 bases for J; bases not matched to a gene: 7. The CDR3 extends over 15 amino acids. The CDR3 loop reads CASSSGLAEADEQFF. DNA of the CDR3: TGCGCCAGCAGCTCGGGACTAGCGGAGGCGGATGAGCAGTTCTTC.

The V and J genes are TRBV4-2 and TRBJ1-2; 9 nucleotides match TRBD1. The CDR3 runs to 18 residues. Germline V gene lookup returns CDR1 LGHNA and CDR2 YNFKEQ. V lost 4 bases, J lost 0 bases, and 12 bases stayed unmatched. The CDR3 spells CASSLNPGQGLTNYGYTF. The CDR3 nucleotides read TGTGCCAGCAGCCTTAATCCGGGACAGGGACTTACTAACTATGGCTACACCTTC.

There are a few counts of this clonotype. V gene TRBV7-6 combines with J gene TRBJ2-3; no firm D call. The germline V gene encodes CDR1 SGHVS and CDR2 FNYEAQ. CDR3 length: 14 amino acids. Between the trimmed V and J ends, which lost 1 base and 1 base, there was a span of 6 bases. CDR3 in amino acids: CASSLVTRTDTQYF. The CDR3 DNA is TGTGCCAGCAGCTTAGTGACCCGCACAGATACGCAGTATTTT.

This chain joins TRBV6-6 and TRBJ1-1; no firm D call. Germline assignment: CDR1 MNHNY and CDR2 SVGAGI (reference sequence). The CDR3 has 13 amino acids. V was clipped by 2 bases and J by 1 base, with 5 bases between them. The CDR3 reads CASSYSWNTEAFF. The DNA of the CDR3 is TGTGCCAGCAGTTACAGCTGGAACACTGAAGCTTTCTTT.

The CDR3 DNA reads TGCGCCAGCAGCAACCTGGACATACAGTCTGAAAAACTGTTTTTT. Its translation is CASSNLDIQSEKLFF. The chain recombines TRBV5-1 with TRBJ1-4; perhaps TRBD1 as D (5 bases). The CDR3 consists of 15 residues. Trimming shortened V by 4 bases and J by 7 bases, and 17 bases separated the two germline ends. Germline V gives CDR1 SGHRS, CDR2 YFSETQ.

The chain is built from TRBV6-1 and TRBJ2-1; D is uncertain. This CDR3 comprises 14 residues. Between the trimmed V and J ends, which lost 3 bases and 5 bases, there was a span of 11 bases. CDR1 MNHNS and CDR2 SASEGT come from the germline V gene. In DNA form, the CDR3 reads TGTGCCAGCAGTGAGATCCTTTTGAACAATGAGCAGTTCTTC. Amino acid sequence: CASSEILLNNEQFF.

This clonotype was seen a handful of times. The DNA of the CDR3 is TGTGCCAGCAGTCGATTTATAGGAGGAGTGAAAATGAACACCGGGGAGCTGTTTTTT. This gives the protein CASSRFIGGVKMNTGELFF. This chain joins TRBV6-5 and TRBJ2-2; possible D gene TRBD2, 5 bases. V was pared by 5 bases and J by 1 base, with 23 bases between. The germline V gene encodes CDR1 MNHEY and CDR2 SVGAGI. This CDR3 has 19 residues.

The chain carries TRBV4-1 and TRBJ1-6; D call uncertain. Trimming removed 1 base at V and 9 bases at J, with 7 bases between. Germline V gene data show CDR1 as MGHRA and CDR2 as YSYEKL. The CDR3 totals 13 residues. The CDR3 is CASSQGGSSPLHF. DNA for the CDR3: TGCGCCAGCAGCCAAGGTGGAAGTTCACCCCTCCACTTT.

A few counts support this clonotype. This chain connects TRBV18 to TRBJ2-5; no definite D call. This CDR3 has 13 residues. From germline, CDR1 is KGHSH and CDR2 LQKENI. Trimming removed 3 bases at V and 1 base at J, with 6 bases between. CDR3: CASSPDTQETQYF. The CDR3 DNA is TGTGCCAGCTCACCCGACACCCAAGAGACCCAGTACTTC.

The V gene is TRBV6-1, the J gene TRBJ2-7; a weak D match, TRBD1 (6 bases). V was pared by 2 bases and J by 0 bases, with 14 bases between. CDR1 and CDR2 (germline): MNHNS, SASEGT. The CDR3 runs 16 residues. For the CDR3, the DNA is TGTGCCAGCAGTGAATCAACAGGGTCGGGCTCCTACGAGCAGTACTTC. It translates to CASSESTGSGSYEQYF.

This clonotype appeared once. The V gene is TRBV24-1, the J gene TRBJ2-5; 7 nucleotides align to TRBD1. Per germline, CDR1 KGHDR and CDR2 SFDVKD. The trim removed 2 bases at V and 3 bases at J, leaving 11 bases unmatched. The CDR3 runs to 17 residues. The CDR3 region is CATSDSRTGRTEETQYF. In nucleotides, the CDR3 is TGTGCCACCAGTGATTCTAGGACAGGACGTACCGAAGAGACCCAGTACTTC.

This clonotype was seen a few times. The chain joins TRBV28 to TRBJ2-7; 11 nucleotides agree with TRBD2. The CDR3 has 15 residues. J was trimmed by 5 bases and V by 6 bases; bases with no gene match: 9. The germline CDR1 and CDR2 sequences are MDHEN and SYDVKM. The CDR3 reads CASSQGLAGANEQYF. The DNA for the CDR3 is TGTGCCAGCAGCCAAGGACTAGCGGGCGCCAACGAGCAGTACTTC.

This chain connects TRBV5-1 to TRBJ2-1; 11 positions match TRBD2. Germline-derived CDR1 and CDR2 are SGHRS and YFSETQ. This CDR3 contains 21 residues. V was clipped by 4 bases and J by 6 bases; unmatched bases: 24. As DNA, the CDR3 is TGCGCCAGCAGCCTCCCCTTTACTAGCGGGGGCGCAAGACCACAAACCAATGAGCAGTTCTTC. This sequence encodes CASSLPFTSGGARPQTNEQFF. The complete variable domain, with remaining parts taken from reference TRBV5-1 and TRBJ2-1, reads KAGVTQTPRYLIKTRGQQVTLSCSPISGHRSVSWYQQTPGQGLQFLFEYFSETQRNKGNFPGRFSGRQFSNSRSEMNVSTLELGDSALYLCASSLPFTSGGARPQTNEQFFGPGTRLTVL.

The V call is TRBV5-1, the J call TRBJ2-7; D possibly uses TRBD1 or TRBD2 (5 bases each). CDR3 length equals 15 residues. CDR1 and CDR2 from the germline V gene are SGHRS and YFSETQ. V lost 4 bases and J lost 2, with 16 bases in between. CDR3 region: CASSTGTEPTYEQYF. CDR3 sequence (DNA): TGCGCCAGCAGCACGGGGACGGAGCCGACCTACGAGCAGTACTTC. The variable domain in full, completed from reference TRBV5-1 and TRBJ2-7, reads KAGVTQTPRYLIKTRGQQVTLSCSPISGHRSVSWYQQTPGQGLQFLFEYFSETQRNKGNFPGRFSGRQFSNSRSEMNVSTLELGDSALYLCASSTGTEPTYEQYFGPGTRLTVT.

CDR3 coding DNA: TGTGCCAGCAGCCACGAAACTGCAGCCTACGAGCAGTACTTC. Protein: CASSHETAAYEQYF. The chain carries TRBV7-9 and TRBJ2-7; D not resolved. Germline V gene lookup returns CDR1 SEHNR and CDR2 FQNEAQ (reference sequence). The germline V and J ends were trimmed by 5 bases and 2 bases, with 13 bases remaining between them. CDR3 length equals 14 residues.

This clonotype was observed a handful of times. V usage is TRBV6-2 or TRBV6-3 and J usage is TRBJ2-1, with 8 bases matching TRBD2. The CDR3 spans 15 residues. J gave up 9 bases and V 0 bases, and 7 bases lay outside the gene matches. CDR1 is MNHEY, CDR2 SVGEGT, per germline. This CDR3 is CASSYSAGGQGEQFF. The DNA for the CDR3 is TGTGCCAGCAGTTACTCGGCGGGAGGTCAAGGTGAGCAGTTCTTC.

A few counts support this clonotype. J is TRBJ2-2 and V is TRBV20-1; tentative D call: TRBD2 (5 bases). Trimming cost V 3 bases and J 0 bases, with 11 bases left between them. CDR1 is DFQATT and CDR2 is SNEGSKA in the germline V gene (reference sequence). The CDR3 is 15 amino acids. In nucleotides, the CDR3 is TGCAGTGCTAGGGCTAGCCCCGCGAACACCGGGGAGCTGTTTTTT. This translates into CSARASPANTGELFF.

This clonotype was seen only a few times. The rearrangement links TRBV9 to TRBJ2-3, with 8 nucleotides matching TRBD2. V gave up 0 bases and J gave up 6 bases; unmatched junction bases: 9. This CDR3 region has 16 residues. In germline, CDR1 is SGDLS, CDR2 YYNGEE. CDR3 protein: CASSVAVTSGLDTQYF. CDR3 nucleotides: TGTGCCAGCAGCGTAGCTGTCACTAGCGGTCTTGATACGCAGTATTTT.